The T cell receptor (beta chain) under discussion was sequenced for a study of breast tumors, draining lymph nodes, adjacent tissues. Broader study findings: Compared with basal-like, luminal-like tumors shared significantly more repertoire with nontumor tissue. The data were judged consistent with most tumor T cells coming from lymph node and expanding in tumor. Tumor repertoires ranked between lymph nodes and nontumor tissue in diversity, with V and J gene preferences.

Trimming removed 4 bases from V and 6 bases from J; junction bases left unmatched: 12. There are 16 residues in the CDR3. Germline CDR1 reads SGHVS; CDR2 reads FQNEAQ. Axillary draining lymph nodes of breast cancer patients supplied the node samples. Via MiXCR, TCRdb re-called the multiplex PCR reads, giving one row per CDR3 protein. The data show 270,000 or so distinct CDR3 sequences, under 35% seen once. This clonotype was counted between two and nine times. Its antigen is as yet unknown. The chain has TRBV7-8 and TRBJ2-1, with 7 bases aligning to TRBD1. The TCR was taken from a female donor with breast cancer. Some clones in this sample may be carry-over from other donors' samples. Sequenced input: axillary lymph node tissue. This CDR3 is CASSSTLQGSGNEQFF. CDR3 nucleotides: TGTGCCAGCAGCTCAACCTTACAGGGGTCCGGCAATGAGCAGTTCTTC.